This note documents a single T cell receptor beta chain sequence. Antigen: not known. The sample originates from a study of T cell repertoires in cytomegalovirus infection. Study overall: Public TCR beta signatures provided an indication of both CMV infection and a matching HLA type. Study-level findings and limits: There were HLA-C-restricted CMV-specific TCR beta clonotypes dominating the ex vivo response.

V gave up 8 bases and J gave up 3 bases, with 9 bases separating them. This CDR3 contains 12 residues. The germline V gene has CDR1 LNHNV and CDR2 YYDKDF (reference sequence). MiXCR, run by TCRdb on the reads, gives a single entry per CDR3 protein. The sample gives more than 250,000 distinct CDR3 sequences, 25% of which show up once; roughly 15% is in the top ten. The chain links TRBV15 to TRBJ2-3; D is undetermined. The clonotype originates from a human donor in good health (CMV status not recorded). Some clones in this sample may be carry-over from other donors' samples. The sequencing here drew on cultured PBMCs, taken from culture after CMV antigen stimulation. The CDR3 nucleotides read TGTGCCACCTCGAAGCAGACAGATACGCAGTATTTT. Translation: CATSKQTDTQYF.